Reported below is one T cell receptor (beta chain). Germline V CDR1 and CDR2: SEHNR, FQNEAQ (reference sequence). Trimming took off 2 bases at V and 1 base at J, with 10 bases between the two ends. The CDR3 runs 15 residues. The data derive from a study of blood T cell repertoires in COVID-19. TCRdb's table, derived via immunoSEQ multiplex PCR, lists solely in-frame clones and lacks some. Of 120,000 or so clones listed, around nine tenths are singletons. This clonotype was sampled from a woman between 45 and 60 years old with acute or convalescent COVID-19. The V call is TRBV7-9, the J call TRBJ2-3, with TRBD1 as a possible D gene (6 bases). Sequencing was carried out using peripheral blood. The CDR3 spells CASSLQGMGTDTQYF. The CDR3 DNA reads TGTGCCAGCAGCTTACAGGGGATGGGCACAGATACGCAGTATTTT.